These 2 T cell receptor beta chains originate from one sample sequenced in a study of OX40 agonist ivuxolimab in advanced cancers. Sequencing was performed with immunoSEQ multiplex PCR; in TCRdb, only in-frame clones are kept and a portion is missing. Here the sample spans about 110,000 clones, less than 95% being singletons. The specimen was CD4+ or CD8+ T cells sorted from blood, collected in a trial of the OX40 agonist ivuxolimab. Receptors originate from an adult with an advanced solid tumor such as melanoma, head and neck, liver or kidney cancer.

The chain has TRBV14 and TRBJ2-3; D remains ambiguous. Germline lookup yields CDR1 SGHDN and CDR2 FVKESK. Trimming pared 3 bases from V and 3 bases from J, leaving 7 bases between. This CDR3 is 13 amino acids long. CDR3: CASSHGVTDTQYF. CDR3 DNA: TGTGCCAGCAGCCACGGAGTGACAGATACGCAGTATTTT. Full variable domain (remainder filled in from reference TRBV14 and TRBJ2-3): EAGVTQFPSHSVIEKGQTVTLRCDPISGHDNLYWYRRVMGKEIKFLLHFVKESKQDESGMPNNRFLAERTGGTYSTLKVQPAELEDSGVYFCASSHGVTDTQYFGPGTRLTVL.

J is TRBJ1-4 and V is TRBV28; no clear D gene. The CDR3 covers 15 residues. The V and J ends lost 6 bases and 2 bases respectively, with 13 bases between them. The germline V gene encodes CDR1 MDHEN and CDR2 SYDVKM. CDR3 bases: TGTGCCAGCAGAGGGAGTCTGGGGACTAATGAAAAACTGTTTTTT. Translated: CASRGSLGTNEKLFF.